Given below is one T cell receptor (beta chain) in context. The method was immunoSEQ multiplex PCR; TCRdb's version includes in-frame clones alone and lacks a portion of them. The sample lists tens of thousands of clones, about 97% occurring once. The source of the sample is a study of technical replicates of blood from a handful of donors. The specimen was T cells isolated from PBMCs. The receptor's source is a human donor in good health.

The CDR3 DNA sequence: TGTGCCAGCAGTGGGAGCGGGCCGTACCAAGAGACCCAGTACTTC. It encodes CASSGSGPYQETQYF. The V call is TRBV2, the J call TRBJ2-5, with D possibly being TRBD2 (6 bases). Trimming removed 4 bases at V and 0 bases at J, with 12 bases between. The germline V gene has CDR1 SNHLY and CDR2 FYNNEI. The CDR3 has 15 residues.